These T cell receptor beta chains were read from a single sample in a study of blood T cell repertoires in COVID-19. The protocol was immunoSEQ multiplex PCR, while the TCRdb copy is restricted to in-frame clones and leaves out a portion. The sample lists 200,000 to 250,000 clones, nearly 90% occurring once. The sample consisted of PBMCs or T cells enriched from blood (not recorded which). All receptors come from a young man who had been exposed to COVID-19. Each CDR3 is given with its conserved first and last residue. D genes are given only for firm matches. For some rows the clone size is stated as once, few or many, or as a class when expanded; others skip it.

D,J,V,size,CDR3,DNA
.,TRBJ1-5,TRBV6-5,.,CASRDKGQPQHF,TGTGCCAGCAGGGATAAGGGGCAGCCCCAGCATTTT
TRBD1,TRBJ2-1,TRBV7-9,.,CASSQRGQTNYNEQFF,TGTGCCAGCAGCCAAAGGGGACAGACAAACTACAATGAGCAGTTCTTC
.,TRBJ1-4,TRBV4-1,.,CASRAHTTNEKLFF,TGCGCCAGCAGAGCCCATACTACCAATGAAAAACTGTTTTTT
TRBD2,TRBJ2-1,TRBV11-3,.,CASSRGREGEQFF,TGTGCCAGCAGCAGAGGCAGGGAGGGTGAGCAGTTCTTC
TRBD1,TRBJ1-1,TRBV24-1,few,CATPGGGTNTEAFF,TGTGCCACCCCAGGGGGAGGCACGAACACTGAAGCTTTCTTT
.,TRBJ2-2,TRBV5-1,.,CASSLIPTNTGELFF,TGCGCCAGCAGCCTGATACCTACGAACACCGGGGAGCTGTTTTTT
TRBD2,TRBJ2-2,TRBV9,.,CASSLGTSVPGELFF,TGTGCCAGCAGCCTGGGGACTAGCGTTCCCGGGGAGCTGTTTTTT
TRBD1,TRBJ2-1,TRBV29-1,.,CSVGQEIYNEQFF,TGCAGCGTGGGACAGGAGATATACAATGAGCAGTTCTTC
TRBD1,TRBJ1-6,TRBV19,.,CASRIRQGSSYNSPLHF,TGTGCCAGTAGAATTAGACAGGGGAGCTCCTATAATTCACCCCTCCACTTT
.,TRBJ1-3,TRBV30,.,CAWRAYVSGNTIYF,TGTGCCTGGAGGGCATACGTATCTGGAAACACCATATATTTT
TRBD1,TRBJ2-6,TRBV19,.,CASSIGTGGAGANVLTF,TGTGCCAGTAGTATTGGCACAGGGGGCGCTGGGGCCAACGTCCTGACTTTC
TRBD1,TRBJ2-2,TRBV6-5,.,CASSFAGGFDTGELFF,TGTGCCAGCAGTTTCGCAGGGGGCTTTGACACCGGGGAGCTGTTTTTT
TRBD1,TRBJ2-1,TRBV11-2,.,CASSTGTVPNEQFF,TGTGCCAGCAGCACCGGGACAGTCCCCAATGAGCAGTTCTTC
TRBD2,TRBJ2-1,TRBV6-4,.,CASSEPGTSDTNEQFF,TGTGCCAGCAGTGAACCGGGGACTAGCGACACCAATGAGCAGTTCTTC
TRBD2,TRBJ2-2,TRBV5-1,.,CASSLMGLAGANTGELFF,TGCGCCAGCAGCTTAATGGGACTAGCGGGGGCGAACACCGGGGAGCTGTTTTTT
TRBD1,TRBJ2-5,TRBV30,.,CAWNHPRTGGIDQETQYF,TGTGCCTGGAATCATCCCCGGACAGGGGGCATAGACCAAGAGACCCAGTACTTC